One sample yielded the 6 T cell receptor beta chains listed below, sequenced in a study of control samples from healthy donors and cancer patients. Repertoires were generated with immunoSEQ multiplex PCR, while TCRdb's copy carries only in-frame clones and drops some. The table shows approximately 60,000 clones, with 75% to 95% occurring only once. Sequenced material: PBMCs. The receptors shown here come from a woman aged 50 to 60 with colorectal cancer.

The genes are TRBV2 and TRBJ2-7; no definite D call. The CDR3 consists of 11 residues. Trimming left V 4 bases short and J 4 bases short, with 5 bases between. Germline V gives CDR1 SNHLY, CDR2 FYNNEI. CDR3 amino acids: CASSGQYEQYF. For the CDR3, the DNA is TGTGCCAGCAGTGGGCAATACGAGCAGTACTTC.

As concerns this clone: Other DNA sequences of this sample code for an identical CDR3. This chain uses TRBV3-1 (or the pseudogene TRBV3-2) with TRBJ2-7; TRBD1 matches 7 bases. V dropped 1 base and J dropped 3; count of bases not matched to a gene: 0. Germline CDR1 and CDR2: LGHDT and YNNKEL (reference sequence). The CDR3 length is 13 residues. For the CDR3, the DNA is TGTGCCAGCAGCCAAGGACAGGGCTACGAGCAGTACTTC. Its translation is CASSQGQGYEQYF.

CDR3 protein: CASRTPSGYYNEQFF. CDR3 coding DNA: TGTGCCAGCAGGACCCCTAGCGGGTACTACAATGAGCAGTTCTTC. This chain links TRBV28 with TRBJ2-1; 8 nucleotides align to TRBD2. The CDR3 is 15 amino acids. V was clipped by 6 bases and J by 3 bases; unmatched bases: 7. Per germline, CDR1 MDHEN and CDR2 SYDVKM.

The gene calls are TRBV13 and TRBJ1-2, with D possibly matching TRBD1 (6 bases). V was pared by 5 bases and J by 5 bases, with 18 bases between. Germline V CDR1 and CDR2: PRHDT, FYEKMQ (reference sequence). The CDR3 consists of 15 residues. CDR3 bases: TGTGCCAGCAGCCCAGCGACAGGTGGATTATATGGCTACACCTTC. Translating gives CASSPATGGLYGYTF.

This clone occurred once. The chain is built from TRBV6-5 and TRBJ2-1; D is possibly TRBD1 (6 bases). The V and J ends lost 4 bases and 5 bases respectively, with 12 bases between them. The CDR3 extends over 14 amino acids. The V gene's germline CDR1 is MNHEY and CDR2 SVGAGI. The CDR3 loop is CASSSKGGHNEQFF. The CDR3, as DNA: TGTGCCAGCAGTTCCAAAGGGGGACACAATGAGCAGTTCTTC.

This chain joins TRBV18 and TRBJ1-2; D is undetermined. CDR1 KGHSH and CDR2 LQKENI come from the germline V gene. The CDR3 is made up of 13 amino acids. Trimming cost V 1 base and J 8 bases, with 11 bases left between them. CDR3 protein: CASSPQRDMGYTF. The CDR3 DNA reads TGTGCCAGCTCACCACAACGGGATATGGGCTACACCTTC. Full variable domain (remainder filled in from reference TRBV18 and TRBJ1-2): NAGVMQNPRHLVRRRGQEARLRCSPMKGHSHVYWYRQLPEEGLKFMVYLQKENIIDESGMPKERFSAEFPKEGPSILRIQQVVRGDSAAYFCASSPQRDMGYTFGSGTRLTVV.